This is a list of T cell receptor beta chains from one sample in a study of CD8+ T cells in alopecia areata. Repertoires were generated with immunoSEQ multiplex PCR, while TCRdb's copy carries only in-frame clones and drops some. The repertoire holds around 150,000 clones, about 71% seen once, with around 0.91% in the top ten. The material sequenced was CD4+ T cells sorted from blood, taken at week 4, from a patient treated with tofacitinib. Receptors were obtained from a human donor with alopecia areata. The CDR3 runs from the conserved cysteine through the conserved F or W. The D gene is left open where the match is weak. Part of the rows lack a size; the others show once, few, many or a class for expanded clones.

cdr3_nt	cdr3_aa	d_call	clone_size	v_call	j_call
TGCGCCAGCAGAAAGGACAGGGTGGGGGAGCAGTACTTC	CASRKDRVGEQYF	TRBD1	few	TRBV5-1	TRBJ2-7
TGTGCTAGTGGTCCTAGCGGGTGGAACACCGGGGAGCTGTTTTTT	CASGPSGWNTGELFF	TRBD2	many	TRBV12-5	TRBJ2-2
TGTGCCAGCAGTTACTCGTACAGTTCCTACGAGCAGTACTTC	CASSYSYSSYEQYF	.	once	TRBV6-5	TRBJ2-7
TGTGCCAGCAGCTCGAGAAAAGGGCCCGGGGAGCTGTTTTTT	CASSSRKGPGELFF	.	.	TRBV7-9	TRBJ2-2
TGTGCCAGCAGCACTAGCACAGATACGCAGTATTTT	CASSTSTDTQYF	.	.	TRBV7-2	TRBJ2-3
TGTGCCAGCAGCCCGATGGGCAGAAACACAGATACGCAGTATTTT	CASSPMGRNTDTQYF	.	.	TRBV27	TRBJ2-3
TGTGCCAGCAGCGAGGACAGGACTAGCGGGGCTGCGGAGACCCAGTACTTC	CASSEDRTSGAAETQYF	TRBD2	.	TRBV5-6	TRBJ2-5
TGCAGCGGGGGAACAGATACGCAGTATTTT	CSGGTDTQYF	.	.	TRBV29-1	TRBJ2-3
TGTGCCAGCAGCCAAGCGCCTAGCGGGGGGGGTGGATTAGAGCAGTACTTC	CASSQAPSGGGGLEQYF	TRBD2	.	TRBV4-2	TRBJ2-7
TGTGCCAGCTCACGGGACAGGGGGCGAGAGACCCAGTACTTC	CASSRDRGRETQYF	TRBD1	.	TRBV18	TRBJ2-5
TGCGCCAGCAGACCGGGGACAGGGACGAACACTGAAGCTTTCTTT	CASRPGTGTNTEAFF	TRBD1	.	TRBV23-1	TRBJ1-1
TGTGCCAGCAGTGAACTGACAGGGAGGTACACTGAAGCTTTCTTT	CASSELTGRYTEAFF	TRBD1	.	TRBV6-1	TRBJ1-1
TGTGCCTGGAGCCAACGCCGGGCCCCCCGGGATGGCTACACCTTC	CAWSQRRAPRDGYTF	.	.	TRBV30	TRBJ1-2
TGCAGCGTTGAAGATCGGAGGGACTGGTATTTT	CSVEDRRDWYF	.	.	TRBV29-1	TRBJ2-3
TGTGCCAGCAGCTTAACGGAGTCCTATGGCTACACCTTC	CASSLTESYGYTF	.	.	TRBV7-9	TRBJ1-2
TGTGCCTGGAGTGGGACACTGAACACTGAAGCTTTCTTT	CAWSGTLNTEAFF	.	.	TRBV30	TRBJ1-1
TGTGCCAGCAGTCCCCCAGGGGCATACGAGCAGTACTTC	CASSPPGAYEQYF	.	.	TRBV27	TRBJ2-7
TGTGCCAGCTCACCATGGGCCGGGACAGGGGAGACCGAGCAGTACTTC	CASSPWAGTGETEQYF	TRBD1	.	TRBV18	TRBJ2-7
TGTGCCTGGAGTGGAGGGGGCGGTCAGCCCCAGCATTTT	CAWSGGGGQPQHF	TRBD1	.	TRBV30	TRBJ1-5
TGTGCCTGGAGTGTGTGGGCGGATGGGGTCGAGCAGTACTTC	CAWSVWADGVEQYF	.	.	TRBV30	TRBJ2-7
TGCAGCGTTGTGACAGACCAAGAGACCCAGTACTTC	CSVVTDQETQYF	.	few	TRBV29-1	TRBJ2-5
TGTGCCAGCAGCTTGGAAGGGGGCCGAGGGCCCCAGCATTTT	CASSLEGGRGPQHF	TRBD1	.	TRBV5-4	TRBJ1-5
TGTGCCAGCAGTCGAGGGGGCTGGGTGGCTGAAGCTTTCTTT	CASSRGGWVAEAFF	TRBD1	.	TRBV6-5	TRBJ1-1
TGTGCCAGCAGTAGCAAAATGAACACTGAAGCTTTCTTT	CASSSKMNTEAFF	.	.	TRBV25-1	TRBJ1-1
TGTGCCAGCAGCCTCTGGCTTAGCGGGGGATACAATGAGCAGTTCTTC	CASSLWLSGGYNEQFF	TRBD2	few	TRBV9	TRBJ2-1
TGTGCCAGCAGCCCAAAAGGGGGTGGAAACACCATATATTTT	CASSPKGGGNTIYF	.	.	TRBV5-4	TRBJ1-3
TGTGCCAGCAGCCCCTGGAGGGATAATGAGCAGTTCTTC	CASSPWRDNEQFF	.	few	TRBV5-6	TRBJ2-1
TGTGCCAGCAGTACTTCCACAGATTACACTGAAGCTTTCTTT	CASSTSTDYTEAFF	.	.	TRBV6-5	TRBJ1-1
TGTGCCAGCTCACGACCACGGGAGACCCAGTACTTC	CASSRPRETQYF	.	.	TRBV18	TRBJ2-5
TGTGCCAGCACTAGACAGGGGACCTATGGCTACACCTTC	CASTRQGTYGYTF	TRBD1	.	TRBV6-5	TRBJ1-2
TGTGCCAGCAGTGAAGCGGAGGGGCCTGGCTACACCTTC	CASSEAEGPGYTF	.	few	TRBV6-1	TRBJ1-2
TGCGCCAGCAACTCACAGGGGGCGGACACTGAAGCTTTCTTT	CASNSQGADTEAFF	TRBD1	few	TRBV5-1	TRBJ1-1
TGTGCCAGCAGCTTAGCGGGGGGAGAGACCCAGTACTTC	CASSLAGGETQYF	.	.	TRBV11-1	TRBJ2-5